This T cell receptor (beta chain) comes out of a study of blood T cell repertoires in COVID-19. CDR3 length: 12 amino acids. Germline assignment: CDR1 WSHSY and CDR2 SAAADI. V was pared by 8 bases and J by 6 bases, with 3 bases of the junction left unmatched. Repertoires were generated with immunoSEQ multiplex PCR, while TCRdb's copy carries only in-frame clones and drops some. The table lists 300,000 to 450,000 clones, roughly 90% of them singletons. The TCR sequence derives from a woman aged 25 to 45 with COVID-19, enrolled during active disease. The sequenced sample consisted of peripheral blood. This rearrangement joins TRBV10-2 to TRBJ2-3; TRBD1 matches 9 bases. The CDR3 DNA sequence: TGCGCCAGCGGGGACAGGGCGGATACGCAGTATTTT. This codes for CASGDRADTQYF.